This T cell receptor beta chain was identified during a study of spatial heterogeneity in lung cancer. Background on the study: For tumor regions, TCR transcript counts showed a strong correlation with a T cell module score derived from matched bulk RNA-seq. Study-level findings and limits: The study found that expanded intratumoral alpha and beta TCR counts tracked tumor mutation counts. Numbers of ubiquitous and regional expanded TCRs tracked ubiquitous and regional nonsynonymous mutation counts, respectively.

Sample time point: sample taken at primary tumor resection. In each case, whole RNA from tumor, nontumor lung or frozen PBMC was sequenced unsorted. The study tagged each TCR cDNA molecule with a unique molecular identifier. TCRdb called the 5' RACE reads again in MiXCR, with one record for every CDR3 protein. There are 3,700 or so distinct CDR3 sequences in the sample; roughly 30% occur only once, and around 13% lies in the top ten. By frequency in the sample, this clonotype is medium-sized (0.01 to 0.1%). Its antigen is undetermined. This beta chain slipped into a library made for alpha chains as a stray read, so its size is not meaningful. V was cut by 4 bases and J by 3 bases, with 9 bases left in between. Germline values: CDR1 SGHDN, CDR2 FVKESK. The CDR3 has 13 residues.

This rearrangement joins TRBV14 to TRBJ1-1; tentative D call: TRBD1 (5 bases). The TCR originated in a male donor with early-stage non-small cell lung cancer. The material sequenced was lung tumor tissue, taken at surgery. CDR3 coding DNA: TGTGCCAGCAGCCTCTGGGGCTACACTGAAGCTTTCTTT. It translates to CASSLWGYTEAFF.